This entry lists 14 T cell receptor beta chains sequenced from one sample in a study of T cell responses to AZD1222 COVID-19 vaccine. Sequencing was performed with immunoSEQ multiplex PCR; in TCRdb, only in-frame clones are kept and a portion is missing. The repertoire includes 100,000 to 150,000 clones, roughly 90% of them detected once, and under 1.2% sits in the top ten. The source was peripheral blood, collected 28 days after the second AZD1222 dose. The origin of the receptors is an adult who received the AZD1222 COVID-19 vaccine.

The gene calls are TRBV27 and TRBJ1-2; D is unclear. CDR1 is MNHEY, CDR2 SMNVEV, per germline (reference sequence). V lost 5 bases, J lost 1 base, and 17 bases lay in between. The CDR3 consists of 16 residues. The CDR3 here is CASSPSVGVLNYGYTF. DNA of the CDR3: TGTGCCAGCAGTCCCTCAGTTGGCGTGCTTAACTATGGCTACACCTTC.

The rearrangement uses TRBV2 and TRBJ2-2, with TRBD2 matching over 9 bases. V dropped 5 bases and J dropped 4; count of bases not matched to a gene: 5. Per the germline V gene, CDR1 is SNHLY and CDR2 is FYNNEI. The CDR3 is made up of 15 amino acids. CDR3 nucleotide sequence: TGTGCCAGCAGTTCTAATAGCGGGGGCACCGGGGAGCTGTTTTTT. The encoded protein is CASSSNSGGTGELFF.

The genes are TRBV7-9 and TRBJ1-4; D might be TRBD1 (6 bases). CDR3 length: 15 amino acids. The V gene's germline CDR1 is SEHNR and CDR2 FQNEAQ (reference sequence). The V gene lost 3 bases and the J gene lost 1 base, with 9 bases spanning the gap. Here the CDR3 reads CASSFLQGTNEKLFF. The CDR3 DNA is TGTGCCAGCAGCTTTCTACAGGGAACTAATGAAAAACTGTTTTTT.

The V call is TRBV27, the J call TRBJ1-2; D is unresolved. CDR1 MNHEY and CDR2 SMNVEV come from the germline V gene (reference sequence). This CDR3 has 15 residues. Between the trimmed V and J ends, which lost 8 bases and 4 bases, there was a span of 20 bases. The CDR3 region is CASARDTHVTYGYTF. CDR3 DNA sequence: TGTGCCAGCGCGCGTGACACCCATGTAACCTATGGCTACACCTTC.

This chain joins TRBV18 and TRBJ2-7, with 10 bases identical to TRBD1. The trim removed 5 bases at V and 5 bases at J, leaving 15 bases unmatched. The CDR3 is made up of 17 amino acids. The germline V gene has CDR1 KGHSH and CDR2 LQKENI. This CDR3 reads CASSGSGPGTGVHEQYF. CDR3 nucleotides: TGTGCCAGCTCAGGCTCCGGACCCGGGACAGGGGTCCACGAGCAGTACTTC.

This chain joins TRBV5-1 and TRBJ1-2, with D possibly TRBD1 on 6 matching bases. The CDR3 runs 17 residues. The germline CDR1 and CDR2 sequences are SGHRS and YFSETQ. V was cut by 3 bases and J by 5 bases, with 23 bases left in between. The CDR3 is CASSSSLAQGRGYGYTF. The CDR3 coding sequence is TGCGCCAGCAGCTCCTCCTTAGCGCAGGGGCGGGGGTATGGCTACACCTTC.

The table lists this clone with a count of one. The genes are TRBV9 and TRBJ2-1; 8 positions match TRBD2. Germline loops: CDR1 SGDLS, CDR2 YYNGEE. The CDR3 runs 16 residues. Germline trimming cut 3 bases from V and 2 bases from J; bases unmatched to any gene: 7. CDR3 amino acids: CASSGVAGRTYNEQFF. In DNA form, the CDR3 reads TGTGCCAGCAGCGGGGTAGCGGGACGAACCTACAATGAGCAGTTCTTC.

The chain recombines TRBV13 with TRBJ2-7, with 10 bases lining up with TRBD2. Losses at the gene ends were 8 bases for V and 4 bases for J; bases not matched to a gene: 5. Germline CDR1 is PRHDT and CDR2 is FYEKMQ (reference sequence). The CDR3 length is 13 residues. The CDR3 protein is CASGLAGEYEQYF. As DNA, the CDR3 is TGTGCCAGCGGGCTAGCGGGAGAGTACGAGCAGTACTTC.

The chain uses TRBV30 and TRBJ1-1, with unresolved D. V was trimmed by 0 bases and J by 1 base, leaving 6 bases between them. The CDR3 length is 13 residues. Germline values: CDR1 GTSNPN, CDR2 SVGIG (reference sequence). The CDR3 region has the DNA TGTGCCTGGAGTGTTAGGGAGAACACTGAAGCTTTCTTT. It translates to CAWSVRENTEAFF. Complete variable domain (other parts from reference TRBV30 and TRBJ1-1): SQTIHQWPATLVQPVGSPLSLECTVEGTSNPNLYWYRQAAGRGLQLLFYSVGIGQISSEVPQNLSASRPQDRQFILSSKKLLLSDSGFYLCAWSVRENTEAFFGQGTRLTVV.

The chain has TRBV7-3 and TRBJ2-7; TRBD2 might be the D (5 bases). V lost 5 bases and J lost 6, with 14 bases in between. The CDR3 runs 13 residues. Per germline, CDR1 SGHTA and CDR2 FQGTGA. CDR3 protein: CASSHGYRGEQYF. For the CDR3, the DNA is TGTGCCAGCAGCCATGGGTATCGGGGCGAGCAGTACTTC. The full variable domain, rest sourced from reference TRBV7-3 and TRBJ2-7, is GAGVSQTPSNKVTEKGKYVELRCDPISGHTALYWYRQSLGQGPEFLIYFQGTGAADDSGLPNDRFFAVRPEGSVSTLKIQRTERGDSAVYLCASSHGYRGEQYFGPGTRLTVT.

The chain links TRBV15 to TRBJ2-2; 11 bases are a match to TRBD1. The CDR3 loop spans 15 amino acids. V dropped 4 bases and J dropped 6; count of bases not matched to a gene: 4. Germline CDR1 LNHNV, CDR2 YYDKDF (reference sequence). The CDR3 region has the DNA TGTGCCACCAGCACATGGACAGGGGGCCCCGGGGAGCTGTTTTTT. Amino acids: CATSTWTGGPGELFF.

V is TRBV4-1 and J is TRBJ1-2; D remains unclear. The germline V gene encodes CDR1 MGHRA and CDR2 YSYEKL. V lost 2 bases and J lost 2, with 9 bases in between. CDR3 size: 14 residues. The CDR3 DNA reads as TGCGCCAGCAGCCAACAGGATTGGAACTATGGCTACACCTTC. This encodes CASSQQDWNYGYTF.

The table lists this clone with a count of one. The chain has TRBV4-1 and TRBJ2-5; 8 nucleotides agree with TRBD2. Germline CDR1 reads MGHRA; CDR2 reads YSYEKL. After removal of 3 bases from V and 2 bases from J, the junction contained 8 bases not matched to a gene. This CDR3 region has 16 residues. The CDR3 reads CASSQIAGFLQETQYF. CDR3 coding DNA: TGCGCCAGCAGCCAGATAGCGGGATTCTTACAAGAGACCCAGTACTTC.

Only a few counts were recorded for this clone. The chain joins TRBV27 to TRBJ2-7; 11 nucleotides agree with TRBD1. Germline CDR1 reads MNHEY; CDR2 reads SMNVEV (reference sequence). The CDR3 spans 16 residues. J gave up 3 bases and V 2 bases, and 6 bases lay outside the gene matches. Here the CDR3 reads CASSLPPGQGVYEQYF. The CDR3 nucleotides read TGTGCCAGCAGTTTACCACCGGGACAGGGGGTCTACGAGCAGTACTTC.